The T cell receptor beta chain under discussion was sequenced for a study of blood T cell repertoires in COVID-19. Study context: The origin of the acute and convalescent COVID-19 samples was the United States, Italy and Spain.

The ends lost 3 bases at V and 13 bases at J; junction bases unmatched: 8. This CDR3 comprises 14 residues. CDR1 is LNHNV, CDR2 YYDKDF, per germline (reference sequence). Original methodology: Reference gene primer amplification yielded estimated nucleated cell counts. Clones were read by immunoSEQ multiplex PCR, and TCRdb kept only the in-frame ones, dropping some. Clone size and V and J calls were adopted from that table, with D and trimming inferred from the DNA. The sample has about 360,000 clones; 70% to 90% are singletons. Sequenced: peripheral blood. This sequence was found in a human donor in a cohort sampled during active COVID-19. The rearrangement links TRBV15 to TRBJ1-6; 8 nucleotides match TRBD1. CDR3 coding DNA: TGTGCCACCAGCAGCAGTGGGACAGGCGCGCCCCTCCACTTT. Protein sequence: CATSSSGTGAPLHF.